This T cell receptor beta chain was recovered during a study of type 1 and type 2 diabetes patients (dated by TCRdb to the mid-2010s). Looking at the study overall: Nine type 1 diabetes patients, four type 2 diabetes patients and 6 or 7 nondiabetic controls, all recruited in China, made up the cohort. Throughout the study, CD4 or CD8 MicroBeads on MACS columns were used to positively select CD4+ and CD8+ T cells from PBMCs. A total of over 15,000,000 paired-end reads was generated across the whole study. The study profiled TCRbeta repertoires by high-throughput sequencing to compare type 1 diabetes, type 2 diabetes and nondiabetic individuals. Type 2 diabetes patients were included as a disease comparison group for the type 1 diabetes patients. Similar V gene usage was observed when approximately 20-cycle and roughly 25-cycle amplification were compared, suggesting similar primer efficiencies and random PCR bias. Sequencing of the TCRbeta libraries was paired-end and was performed on Illumina HiSeq 2000 or MiSeq instruments. General conclusions and limits of the study: Since just a limited number of T2D and control samples were sequenced, some T1D-only HECs might also appear in more T2D or control samples. Type 2 diabetes patients had few highly-expanded CD4+ clones, median one, accounting for a median approximately 3.8% of reads. Type 2 diabetes repertoires showed high diversity, significantly greater than type 1 diabetes repertoires in both CD4+ and CD8+ T cells. Highly correlated V and J gene usage patterns were observed for type 2 diabetes and control samples, with an average of roughly 0.97 between samples. Study groups were not matched for age and gender, which possibly biased interpretation.

This clonotype was counted between two and nine times. Its antigen remains unidentified. No base qualities exist here, and no much larger clone lies one base off it. Every diabetic patient fulfilled standard classification criteria for type 1 or type 2 diabetes, and glucose and C-peptide were evaluated using WHO-recommended methods. Donors with other autoimmune diseases or infections within the previous four weeks were excluded from participation. From each participant, around 10 milliliters of peripheral blood were collected. PBMCs were isolated with LymphoPrep density separation. Sequencer: Illumina MiSeq. Genomic DNA from sorted T cell subsets served as template for TCRbeta CDR3 amplification. Multiplex PCR with 30 forward and 13 reverse primers amplified the TCRbeta CDR3 region. PCR products were purified with AMPure XP beads, then indices and adaptors were added in a second approximately 26-cycle PCR. Before sequencing, the libraries were purified from gel with the QIAquick Gel Extraction Kit. As for how the authors treated the data: FLASH was used to merge the paired-end reads, and IgBLAST was used to align the reads to IMGT V, D and J germline references. After reads whose alignment identity to germline references fell below 70% were discarded, 11,114,426 reads remained study-wide. CDR3 boundaries, reading frame and productivity were assigned according to IMGT definitions. Highly-expanded clones were defined as clones making up 1% or more of reads, and normalized Shannon entropy was used to measure diversity. Group differences in Shannon entropy were tested with unpaired two-tailed t-tests. TCRdb reprocessing: public reads trimmed at Q25 with fastp, clones called with MiXCR, in-frame beta chains kept. All rows with the same CDR3 protein become a single entry with the most common DNA and genes. These V and J calls rely on TCRdb rather than the paper's analysis. For this sample the table gives fewer than 350,000 distinct CDR3 sequences, of which around 50% were detected only once. The leading ten clones occupy approximately 14% of the sample.

The sequence was obtained from a man aged 18 to 29 with type 2 diabetes. The specimen was peripheral blood mononuclear cells (PBMCs).

The sequence in DNA is TGTGCCAGCAGTGCTCACGTCGGGATCGGCACAGATACGCAGTATTTT. Its protein is CASSAHVGIGTDTQYF. The receptor chain draws on TRBV25-1 and TRBJ2-3; tentative D gene TRBD2, with 5 bases matching. The CDR3 has 16 amino acids, counting the end cysteine and phenylalanine. Only the CDR3 DNA stays, 48 bases, in frame from base 1. For CDR1 and CDR2, the germline V gene lists MGHDK and SYGVNS. Trimming at the junction amounts to 4 bases on V and 1 base on J, and the germline ends lie 15 bases apart.